These 14 T cell receptor beta chains were all obtained from the same sample, sequenced in a study of shared clonotypes between healthy human individuals (TCRdb year 2020). Library preparation employed the immunoSEQ multiplex PCR assay. Here the immuneACCESS table is served through TCRdb, limited to in-frame sequences with V and J called. Missing clones are a known gap in these copies; in checked studies unresolved V genes cover under half, and the rest lacks a known reason. The sample table holds 600,000 or so clones, of which about 95% were seen once. Of the sample, around 0.11% is held by the ten largest clones. CD8 naive samples were CD45RO-negative cells positively selected for CCR7, giving a CD45RA+CCR7+ population that excluded TemRA cells. The sample comprised naive CD8+ T cells sorted from blood. This sample's cell subset or site label indicates: CD45RA+CCR7+. Source of these receptors: a woman under 40 in good health.

This clone was recorded only once. The rearrangement joins TRBV7-8 to TRBJ2-3; D not resolved. CDR3 length: 15 amino acids. V was shortened by 1 base and J by 2 bases, with 10 bases between the two germline ends. Germline loops: CDR1 SGHVS, CDR2 FQNEAQ. CDR3 nucleotides: TGTGCCAGCAGCTTAGTGGCGAAACTCACAGATACGCAGTATTTT. It codes for CASSLVAKLTDTQYF.

This chain links TRBV7-2 with TRBJ2-7, with D possibly TRBD2 on 5 matching bases. The CDR3 is 14 residues long. CDR1 is SGHTA, CDR2 FQGNSA, per germline. Trimming shortened V by 1 base and J by 2 bases, and 9 bases separated the two germline ends. The CDR3: CASSLVGLTYEQYF. CDR3 nucleotide sequence: TGTGCCAGCAGCTTAGTAGGACTTACCTACGAGCAGTACTTC.

The chain links TRBV28 to TRBJ2-1; TRBD2 matches at 8 bases. The CDR3 spans 15 residues. CDR1 and CDR2 from the germline V gene are MDHEN and SYDVKM. V shed 2 bases, J shed 6 bases, and the junction held 6 bases outside the gene matches. Written as DNA, the CDR3 is TGTGCCAGCAGTTTACTAGCGGGTTCTCCCAATGAGCAGTTCTTC. Its translation is CASSLLAGSPNEQFF.

V gene TRBV29-1 combines with J gene TRBJ1-1; D unresolved. The CDR3 length is 12 residues. CDR1 SQVTM and CDR2 ANQGSEA come from the germline V gene. Trimming pared 6 bases from V and 11 bases from J, leaving 19 bases between. The DNA of the CDR3 is TGCAGCGTGTGCCTGAGGTGTCGGACGGCTTTCTTT. It codes for CSVCLRCRTAFF.

The V gene is TRBV7-7, the J gene TRBJ2-7, with TRBD2 identical over 9 bases. The CDR3 is 16 amino acids. The V gene's germline CDR1 is SSHAT and CDR2 FNYEAQ (reference sequence). V was clipped by 1 base and J by 5 bases; unmatched bases: 9. The DNA for the CDR3 is TGTGCCAGCAGCTTAGTGGATGGTAGCGGGAGCGACGAGCAGTACTTC. Translation: CASSLVDGSGSDEQYF.

This chain joins TRBV28 and TRBJ1-2, with unresolved D. The germline V gene has CDR1 MDHEN and CDR2 SYDVKM. With 9 bases removed from V and 0 bases from J, the gap between germline ends came to 14 bases. The CDR3 contains 14 residues. CDR3 coding DNA: TGTGCCAGTGAGTTCGCAGGTACTAACTATGGCTACACCTTC. Translated: CASEFAGTNYGYTF.

The V call is TRBV16, the J call TRBJ2-7; 7 positions match TRBD2. Per germline, CDR1 KGHSY and CDR2 FQNENV. Germline trimming cut 4 bases from V and 0 bases from J; bases unmatched to any gene: 6. This CDR3 region has 15 residues. The CDR3 DNA reads TGTGCCAGCAGCCGAGCCGGGAGGAGCTCCTACGAGCAGTACTTC. It yields the protein CASSRAGRSSYEQYF.

The chain uses TRBV12-2 and TRBJ2-2. TRBV12-2 is noted as a pseudogene. This CDR3 region has 15 residues. CDR3 in amino acids: CASRSKAPHTGELFF. CDR3 in DNA: TGTGCAAGTCGCTCAAAGGCGCCCCACACCGGGGAGCTGTTTTTT.

This clone came up a few times. The CDR3 loop reads CASSFDRGPYEQYF. The CDR3 DNA follows: TGTGCCAGCAGCTTTGACAGGGGGCCGTACGAGCAGTACTTC. V is TRBV7-9 and J is TRBJ2-7, with TRBD1 matching over 10 bases. The CDR3 has 14 residues. J lost 4 bases, V lost 3 bases, and 3 bases had no gene match. CDR1 is SEHNR and CDR2 is FQNEAQ in the germline V gene (reference sequence).

The chain is built from TRBV28 and TRBJ1-1, with D unclear. The germline V gene has CDR1 MDHEN and CDR2 SYDVKM. V was trimmed by 5 bases and J by 4 bases, leaving 14 bases between them. This CDR3 contains 14 residues. Here the CDR3 reads CASSPPIEGTEAFF. The DNA of the CDR3 is TGTGCCAGCAGTCCCCCCATCGAGGGCACTGAAGCTTTCTTT. The full variable domain, rest sourced from reference TRBV28 and TRBJ1-1, is DVKVTQSSRYLVKRTGEKVFLECVQDMDHENMFWYRQDPGLGLRLIYFSYDVKMKEKGDIPEGYSVSREKKERFSLILESASTNQTSMYLCASSPPIEGTEAFFGQGTRLTVV.

The V call is TRBV14, the J call TRBJ2-7; unclear D gene. The CDR3 length is 12 residues. V lost 4 bases and J lost 1, with 5 bases in between. Germline V gene lookup returns CDR1 SGHDN and CDR2 FVKESK. The chain's CDR3 is CASSRTSYEQYF. In DNA, the CDR3 is TGTGCCAGCAGCCGAACGTCCTACGAGCAGTACTTC. Drawing the rest from reference TRBV14 and TRBJ2-7, the complete variable domain is EAGVTQFPSHSVIEKGQTVTLRCDPISGHDNLYWYRRVMGKEIKFLLHFVKESKQDESGMPNNRFLAERTGGTYSTLKVQPAELEDSGVYFCASSRTSYEQYFGPGTRLTVT.

Here the CDR3 DNA reads TGCGCCAGCAAAAACTCGCGGACAGGGCTGAACGAGCAGTACTTC. Translation gives CASKNSRTGLNEQYF. The chain has TRBV5-1 and TRBJ2-7, with 8 bases aligning to TRBD1. CDR3 size: 15 residues. Germline CDR1 SGHRS, CDR2 YFSETQ. The V segment lost 6 bases and the J segment 5 bases; nucleotides outside the gene matches: 13. The entire variable domain, with the rest obtained from reference TRBV5-1 and TRBJ2-7, is as follows: KAGVTQTPRYLIKTRGQQVTLSCSPISGHRSVSWYQQTPGQGLQFLFEYFSETQRNKGNFPGRFSGRQFSNSRSEMNVSTLELGDSALYLCASKNSRTGLNEQYFGPGTRLTVT.

The gene calls are TRBV4-1 and TRBJ2-1, with 8 bases fitting TRBD2. Germline CDR1 is MGHRA and CDR2 is YSYEKL. The CDR3 extends over 15 amino acids. Trimming removed 1 base from V and 4 bases from J; junction bases left unmatched: 3. The CDR3 DNA sequence: TGCGCCAGCAGCCAAGGGACTAGCAGTTACAATGAGCAGTTCTTC. It yields the protein CASSQGTSSYNEQFF.

The chain employs TRBV6-1 and TRBJ1-1, with 10 nucleotides matching TRBD1. This CDR3 region has 17 residues. Trimming at V came to 0 bases and at J to 0 bases, leaving 4 bases not matched to a gene. Germline assignment: CDR1 MNHNS and CDR2 SASEGT. CDR3 amino acids: CASSEAGTGDLNTEAFF. CDR3 sequence (DNA): TGTGCCAGCAGTGAAGCTGGGACAGGGGACTTGAACACTGAAGCTTTCTTT.